The clone carrying this T cell receptor (beta chain) was detected once. The sample belongs to a study of cytomegalovirus exposure and HLA in healthy donors. Use of 60 Vbeta and 13 Jbeta primers characterized the PCR. Assay used: immunoSEQ multiplex PCR; TCRdb lists only in-frame clones, some missing. The sample lists some 150,000 clones, about 85% seen once, with roughly 2.3% in the top ten. V lost 4 bases, J lost 1 base, and 7 bases lay in between. The germline V gene has CDR1 SNHLY and CDR2 FYNNEI. CDR3 length equals 14 residues. This TCR was recovered from a woman aged 18-35 years in good health and CMV-seronegative. Sequenced sample: PBMCs. This chain connects TRBV2 to TRBJ2-2; D ambiguous. Written as DNA, the CDR3 is TGTGCCAGCAGTGCTAGTCGGAACACCGGGGAGCTGTTTTTT. Its protein is CASSASRNTGELFF.